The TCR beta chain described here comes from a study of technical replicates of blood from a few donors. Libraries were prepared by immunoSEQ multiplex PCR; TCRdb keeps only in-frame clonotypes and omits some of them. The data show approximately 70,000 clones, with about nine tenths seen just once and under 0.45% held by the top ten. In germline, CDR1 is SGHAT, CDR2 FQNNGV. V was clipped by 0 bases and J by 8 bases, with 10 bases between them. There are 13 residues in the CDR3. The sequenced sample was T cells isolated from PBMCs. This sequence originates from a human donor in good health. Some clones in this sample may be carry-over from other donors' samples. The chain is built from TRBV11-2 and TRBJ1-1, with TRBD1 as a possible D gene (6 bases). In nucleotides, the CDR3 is TGTGCCAGCAGCTTAGAAATCGGGACAGAAGCTTTCTTT. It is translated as CASSLEIGTEAFF.